This TCR beta chain came from a study of radiotherapy plus CTLA-4 blockade in lung cancer. Notes on the study in general: According to reports, early shifts in blood T cell clones, alongside interferon-beta, forecast response most accurately.

V was cut by 1 base and J by 0 bases, with 11 bases left in between. There are 16 residues in the CDR3. Germline lookup yields CDR1 SGHDT and CDR2 YYEEEE. By sample fraction, this clone is medium-sized (0.01 to 0.1%). The antigen is not known. Sequencing was performed with immunoSEQ multiplex PCR; in TCRdb, only in-frame clones are kept and a portion is missing. The sample contains 43,000 or so clones, 63% of which appear only once. Sequencing was performed on peripheral blood, taken from a patient treated with radiotherapy plus ipilimumab. J is TRBJ2-1 and V is TRBV5-6; D gene ambiguous. The receptor comes from a human donor with non-small cell lung cancer who had a partial response to radiotherapy plus ipilimumab. The chain's CDR3 is CASSLSAASSYNEQFF. CDR3 DNA sequence: TGTGCCAGCAGCTTGAGTGCCGCTAGCTCCTACAATGAGCAGTTCTTC.